Following are 24 T cell receptor beta chains from one sample sequenced in a study of vaccination and CD4 T cells after COVID-19. Indicated time point: late sampling 161 to 241 days after vaccination in a few convalescent patients. Indicated treatment: roughly nine-day PBMC culture with coronavirus spike peptide pools or control peptides (ViraFEST assay). Sequenced with the Oncomine TCR Beta short-read assay was DNA taken from cultured CD4+ T cells. TCRdb re-derived calls from the PCR reads in MiXCR, one entry per CDR3 protein. Here the sample spans approximately 17,000 distinct CDR3 sequences, about half being singletons. Which antigens these TCRs recognize remains unknown. Material: CD4+ T cells from blood, cultured in vitro, obtained about 7 months after SARS-CoV-2 vaccination. The receptors were sampled from a human donor who had recovered from COVID-19.

The gene calls are TRBV7-6 and TRBJ1-5; TRBD1 matches 9 bases. Trimming removed 4 bases from V and 0 bases from J; junction bases left unmatched: 4. This CDR3 spans 16 amino acids. CDR1 SGHVS and CDR2 FNYEAQ come from the germline V gene. For the CDR3, the DNA is TGTGCCAGCAGCTCCGACAGGGGGATTAGCAATCAGCCCCAGCATTTT. Its translation is CASSSDRGISNQPQHF.

The J gene is TRBJ2-3, the V gene TRBV7-3; 9 nucleotides align to TRBD2. The trim removed 5 bases at V and 10 bases at J, leaving 16 bases unmatched. The CDR3 spans 16 residues. Germline values: CDR1 SGHTA, CDR2 FQGTGA. The chain's CDR3 is CASSHDPGSSGGSQYF. DNA for the CDR3: TGTGCCAGCAGCCACGACCCGGGAAGTAGCGGGGGATCGCAGTATTTT.

This clonotype was detected a few times. The chain carries TRBV20-1 and TRBJ1-5, with 8 bases matching TRBD1. The CDR3 sequence is 14 residues long. With V trimmed by 4 bases and J by 1 base, 3 bases remained unmatched. CDR1 and CDR2 from the germline V gene are DFQATT and SNEGSKA (reference sequence). As DNA, the CDR3 is TGCAGTGCTAAGGACAGGGTAAGCAATCAGCCCCAGCATTTT. It codes for CSAKDRVSNQPQHF.

This clonotype turned up a few times. The chain carries TRBV7-3 and TRBJ1-2; 9 bases agree with TRBD1. This CDR3 contains 14 residues. Per germline, CDR1 SGHTA and CDR2 FQGTGA. After removal of 5 bases from V and 6 bases from J, the junction contained 7 bases not matched to a gene. CDR3 sequence: CASSTTGGSHGYTF. CDR3 bases: TGTGCCAGCAGCACGACAGGGGGGAGTCATGGCTACACCTTC.

CDR3 sequence reads: CASSRQVADTQYF. The CDR3 nucleotides read TGTGCCAGTAGTCGGCAGGTTGCAGATACGCAGTATTTT. This chain joins TRBV19 and TRBJ2-3; D unclear. This CDR3 comprises 13 residues. Germline V lookup: CDR1 LNHDA, CDR2 SQIVND (reference sequence). Trimming shortened V by 5 bases and J by 4 bases, and 10 bases separated the two germline ends.

The sample holds a few counts of this clonotype. The chain is built from TRBV7-9 and TRBJ1-2; tentative D call: TRBD1 (5 bases). This CDR3 has 16 amino acids. V lost 3 bases and J lost 6, with 20 bases in between. The germline CDR1 and CDR2 sequences are SEHNR and FQNEAQ (reference sequence). The CDR3 nucleotides read TGTGCCAGCAGCTTGAGAGACCCGTGGCAGGGCGATGGCTACACCTTC. It translates to CASSLRDPWQGDGYTF.

The chain carries TRBV20-1 and TRBJ1-1; maybe TRBD1 (5 bases). The V end lost 5 bases, the J end lost 4 bases, and 17 bases lay between the germline ends. Germline V gives CDR1 DFQATT, CDR2 SNEGSKA (reference sequence). The CDR3 spans 14 residues. Here the CDR3 reads CSAPQGGPGTEAFF. The DNA of the CDR3 is TGCAGTGCTCCCCAGGGTGGGCCGGGCACTGAAGCTTTCTTT.

This clonotype is labeled medium-sized (0.01 to 0.1%). The chain couples TRBV20-1 to TRBJ1-5, with D possibly being TRBD1 (5 bases). With 5 bases removed from V and 5 bases from J, the gap between germline ends came to 10 bases. The CDR3 consists of 12 residues. Germline V lookup: CDR1 DFQATT, CDR2 SNEGSKA (reference sequence). The CDR3 protein is CSAGRVDQPQHF. The CDR3 region has the DNA TGCAGTGCTGGCAGGGTTGATCAGCCCCAGCATTTT.

V gene TRBV6-5 combines with J gene TRBJ2-1; 8 bases fit TRBD2. Germline V gene lookup returns CDR1 MNHEY and CDR2 SVGAGI. J gave up 4 bases and V 4 bases, and 6 bases lay outside the gene matches. The CDR3 sequence is 15 residues long. The CDR3 DNA is TGTGCCAGCAGTTTCACTAGCGGACAGTACAATGAGCAGTTCTTC. It translates to CASSFTSGQYNEQFF.

The chain joins TRBV20-1 to TRBJ2-4; no clear D. The CDR3 runs 13 residues. Germline assignment: CDR1 DFQATT and CDR2 SNEGSKA (reference sequence). The CDR3 protein is CSLQLGAKNIQYF. The CDR3 nucleotides are TGCAGCCTACAGTTGGGGGCCAAAAACATTCAGTACTTC.

CDR3 loop: CASRKGTGGSSPLHF. CDR3 in DNA: TGTGCCAGCAGGAAAGGGACAGGGGGTTCATCACCCCTCCACTTT. The chain carries TRBV27 and TRBJ1-6, with 11 bases that match TRBD1. This CDR3 is built from 15 residues. CDR1 and CDR2 from the germline V gene are MNHEY and SMNVEV (reference sequence). V trimming: 6 bases; J trimming: 10 bases; junction bases outside the gene matches: 8.

There are a few counts of this clonotype. The rearrangement uses TRBV20-1 and TRBJ2-3; 10 bases are a match to TRBD2. This CDR3 is built from 15 residues. Germline loops: CDR1 DFQATT, CDR2 SNEGSKA (reference sequence). The ends lost 2 bases at V and 2 bases at J; junction bases unmatched: 4. The DNA of the CDR3 is TGCAGTGCTAGAAGAGCGGGAGGGCCCACAGATACGCAGTATTTT. Encoded protein: CSARRAGGPTDTQYF.

The V gene is TRBV15, the J gene TRBJ2-1; no clear D gene. Germline CDR1 is LNHNV and CDR2 is YYDKDF (reference sequence). V lost 3 bases and J 2 bases, leaving 20 bases between the germline ends. The CDR3 is 18 residues long. This CDR3 is CATSSELGLSRPYNEQFF. The CDR3 coding sequence is TGTGCCACCAGCAGTGAACTCGGGCTCAGTCGTCCCTACAATGAGCAGTTCTTC.

This clonotype was counted once. The rearrangement uses TRBV4-2 and TRBJ2-5; 9 bases fit TRBD2. The CDR3 extends over 15 amino acids. Germline CDR1 is LGHNA and CDR2 is YNFKEQ. Unmatched junction bases numbered 0, after V lost 0 bases and J lost 1 base. CDR3 in DNA: TGTGCCAGCAGCCAAGAGCGGGGGGGCCAAGAGACCCAGTACTTC. Its protein is CASSQERGGQETQYF.

The CDR3 DNA follows: TGCAGTGCTAGTAGGGATTTTAATAGGGATCAGCCCCAGCATTTT. Its translation is CSASRDFNRDQPQHF. This chain joins TRBV20-1 and TRBJ1-5; no definite D call. Germline loops: CDR1 DFQATT, CDR2 SNEGSKA (reference sequence). This CDR3 is 15 amino acids long. V was shortened by 3 bases and J by 5 bases, with 17 bases between the two germline ends.

The chain joins TRBV20-1 to TRBJ2-3; D tentatively fits TRBD1 or TRBD2 (5 bases each). CDR1 and CDR2 (germline): DFQATT, SNEGSKA (reference sequence). V lost 7 bases and J 2 bases, leaving 19 bases between the germline ends. This CDR3 has 15 amino acids. This CDR3 reads CSVGPPWGITDTQYF. CDR3 bases: TGCAGTGTTGGACCCCCCTGGGGGATCACAGATACGCAGTATTTT.

This chain joins TRBV6-2 or TRBV6-3 and TRBJ1-1; D call uncertain. The germline V gene has CDR1 MNHEY and CDR2 SVGEGT. The CDR3 contains 11 residues. V was trimmed by 5 bases and J by 8 bases, leaving 9 bases between them. The CDR3 nucleotides are TGTGCCAGCAGTGATAATAGAGAAGCTTTCTTT. It codes for CASSDNREAFF.

CDR3 amino acids: CARGTAKGETQYF. Here the CDR3 DNA reads TGTGCCAGGGGGACAGCAAAGGGGGAGACCCAGTACTTC. V and J are TRBV27 and TRBJ2-5, with 7 bases identical to TRBD1. CDR3 length: 13 residues. V lost 9 bases to trimming and J lost 5 bases; unmatched junction nucleotides: 9. Germline CDR1 reads MNHEY; CDR2 reads SMNVEV (reference sequence).

This chain links TRBV5-1 with TRBJ2-7; 7 bases line up with TRBD2. The CDR3 is 11 amino acids. With 5 bases clipped from V and 9 bases from J, the junction kept 5 bases outside the gene matches. Germline lookup yields CDR1 SGHRS and CDR2 YFSETQ. The CDR3 sequence is CASSWGGVQYF. The CDR3 bases are TGCGCCAGCAGTTGGGGGGGAGTGCAGTACTTC.

This chain links TRBV20-1 with TRBJ1-2, with D uncertain. V shed 0 bases and J shed 2 bases, with 7 bases lying between them. The CDR3 has 13 amino acids. Germline V gene sequence: CDR1 DFQATT, CDR2 SNEGSKA (reference sequence). CDR3 DNA sequence: TGCAGTGCTAGAGAGACAAAAAACTATGGCTACACCTTC. It specifies CSARETKNYGYTF.

The genes are TRBV5-1 and TRBJ2-5; no clear D gene. The CDR3 totals 13 residues. CDR1 and CDR2 from the germline V gene are SGHRS and YFSETQ. Trimming pared 2 bases from V and 5 bases from J, leaving 10 bases between. CDR3 DNA sequence: TGCGCCAGCAGCTTAATTACTCTGGAGACCCAGTACTTC. It encodes CASSLITLETQYF. Together with reference TRBV5-1 and TRBJ2-5, the CDR3 gives the full variable domain: KAGVTQTPRYLIKTRGQQVTLSCSPISGHRSVSWYQQTPGQGLQFLFEYFSETQRNKGNFPGRFSGRQFSNSRSEMNVSTLELGDSALYLCASSLITLETQYFGPGTRLLVL.

This clonotype was recorded a few times. The chain employs TRBV5-4 and TRBJ1-1; tentatively, D is TRBD1 (5 bases). V was cut by 4 bases and J by 1 base, with 17 bases left in between. The CDR3 length is 16 residues. From germline, CDR1 is SGHNT and CDR2 YYREEE (reference sequence). The CDR3 loop is CASSPGYRRENTEAFF. DNA for the CDR3: TGTGCCAGCAGCCCCGGGTATCGCAGGGAGAACACTGAAGCTTTCTTT.

The chain combines TRBV27 with TRBJ1-2; 9 bases are shared with TRBD1. This CDR3 is built from 15 residues. With 10 bases clipped from V and 2 bases from J, the junction kept 11 bases outside the gene matches. CDR1 MNHEY and CDR2 SMNVEV come from the germline V gene (reference sequence). The CDR3 coding sequence is TGTGCCACCTTAGGGTGGGACAGGGTGAACTATGGCTACACCTTC. Its translation: CATLGWDRVNYGYTF.

This clonotype appeared a single time. The V and J genes are TRBV20-1 and TRBJ1-1; D unresolved. This CDR3 is built from 14 residues. Germline V gives CDR1 DFQATT, CDR2 SNEGSKA (reference sequence). Between the trimmed V and J ends, which lost 0 bases and 2 bases, there was a span of 10 bases. The DNA of the CDR3 is TGCAGTGCTAGAGACAGCCGGGCCAACACTGAAGCTTTCTTT. Translating it yields CSARDSRANTEAFF.